There are many counts of the clone carrying this T cell receptor (beta chain). The data derive from a study of T-cell reconstitution after alpha-beta-depleted transplantation in children. This sample's TCRbeta library carried unique molecular identifier barcodes. TCRdb re-called the PCR reads with MiXCR, one entry per CDR3 protein. This table holds a few hundred thousand distinct CDR3 sequences, 8% to 10% found once. CDR3 length equals 13 residues. Trimming removed 0 bases from V and 8 bases from J; junction bases left unmatched: 3. Germline V CDR1 and CDR2: DFQATT, SNEGSKA (reference sequence). Material: PBMCs from the stem cell graft donor, obtained from the stem cell graft. The clonotype was recovered from a human donor who donated a stem cell graft to a child with acute lymphoblastic leukemia. The J gene is TRBJ1-4, the V gene TRBV20-1; the match to TRBD1 covers 7 bases. The CDR3 sequence: CSARETGDEKLFF. CDR3 coding DNA: TGCAGTGCTAGAGAAACAGGGGACGAAAAACTGTTTTTT.